Listed below are T cell receptor beta chains from one sample, sequenced in a study of blood T cell repertoires in COVID-19. Data came from immunoSEQ multiplex PCR; TCRdb stores just in-frame clones and leaves some out. The profile shows some 160,000 clones, more than 70% of them singletons. The sample comprised peripheral blood. Receptor source: a man between 50 and 59 years old who had recovered from COVID-19. The CDR3 runs from the conserved cysteine through the conserved F or W. Each record gives: clone size, J gene, V gene, CDR3 protein. Not all rows give a size; the values are once, few, many and, for expanded clones, a class.

-,TRBJ1-1,TRBV7-3,CASSRGAGAEAFF
-,TRBJ1-2,TRBV19,CASTIIDDGDYGYTF
-,TRBJ2-7,TRBV5-8,CASSLNRDSYEQYF
-,TRBJ2-1,TRBV5-1,CASSAGQGSYNEQFF
-,TRBJ2-2,TRBV6-5,CASRKQGNTGELFF
-,TRBJ1-1,TRBV19,CASKAGGKTNTEAFF
-,TRBJ2-1,TRBV27,CASSDRGPDNEQFF
-,TRBJ1-5,TRBV2,CASQGLWSNQPQHF
-,TRBJ2-7,TRBV3-1/TRBV3-2,CASSQNRAISYEQYF
-,TRBJ1-6,TRBV2,CASSVRIQANSPLHF
-,TRBJ1-5,TRBV19,CASYQAHGNQPQHF
-,TRBJ2-5,TRBV15,CATSRVGAGVVTETQYF
-,TRBJ2-5,TRBV18,CASSPDRESTQYF
-,TRBJ2-3,TRBV19,CASSFTDTQYF
-,TRBJ2-1,TRBV7-2,CASSSSSGSRSYNEQFF
-,TRBJ2-7,TRBV20-1,CSASWTSVKTYEQYF
few,TRBJ2-2,TRBV23-1,CASSPGGFLGTGELFF
-,TRBJ1-1,TRBV11-1,CASSGQDTEAFF
-,TRBJ1-5,TRBV4-3,CASSQSMGQPQHF
-,TRBJ1-2,TRBV5-4,CASSFRQGGYTF
-,TRBJ1-6,TRBV7-3,CASSLQGQNSPLHF
-,TRBJ1-5,TRBV12-5,CASGGTGGVNQPQHF
-,TRBJ2-5,TRBV11-1,CASSLLQQETQYF
few,TRBJ2-1,TRBV5-5,CASSLGQGTEQFF
once,TRBJ2-6,TRBV28,CASRPGGSGANVLTF
-,TRBJ2-4,TRBV7-2,CASSLSLEANIQYF
-,TRBJ1-2,TRBV7-3,CASSLNPGNYGYTF
few,TRBJ2-7,TRBV29-1,CSVERQGMKEQYF
-,TRBJ2-7,TRBV5-1,CASSLVQGGEQYF
-,TRBJ2-3,TRBV10-1,CASSPDRAADTQYF
-,TRBJ2-7,TRBV4-2,CASSQGQRGLAYEQYF
-,TRBJ2-2,TRBV27,CASRGFGGPNTGELFF
-,TRBJ2-5,TRBV30,CAWSTGDQETQYF
-,TRBJ2-3,TRBV30,CAWSGTSGGEGDTQYF
once,TRBJ1-4,TRBV7-2,CASGQGAKLFF
-,TRBJ1-2,TRBV10-3,CAISELRDRGGYTF
once,TRBJ2-7,TRBV7-2,CASSARTGAYEQYF
-,TRBJ1-2,TRBV7-8,CASSAAGTGMHGYTF
-,TRBJ1-1,TRBV2,CASSGVMGYRGTEAFF
-,TRBJ2-1,TRBV9,CASSPRPRLANFDNEQFF
-,TRBJ2-5,TRBV12-3/TRBV12-4,CASSSYETQYF
-,TRBJ2-7,TRBV5-1,CASSLHPGTAYEQYF
-,TRBJ1-4,TRBV3-1/TRBV3-2,CASSPRTVTNEKLFF
-,TRBJ1-2,TRBV5-1,CASSESGPNYGYTF
-,TRBJ1-1,TRBV9,CASSPWTVNTEAFF
-,TRBJ2-7,TRBV6-5,CASSYSTGANYEQYF
-,TRBJ1-1,TRBV7-6,CASSKARGGTEAFF
-,TRBJ2-2,TRBV18,CASSPLGVNTGELFF
-,TRBJ1-2,TRBV9,CASSAGQGSYGYTF
few,TRBJ2-7,TRBV4-1,CASSQGVGPYEQYF
-,TRBJ2-3,TRBV9,CASSASTIGDTQYF
-,TRBJ2-1,TRBV5-1,CASTGSYNEQFF
-,TRBJ2-3,TRBV7-3,CASSLVGTSFTDTQYF
-,TRBJ1-1,TRBV6-5,CASRKDRGSASGAFF
-,TRBJ2-6,TRBV3-1/TRBV3-2,CASSPWGDVGANVLTF
-,TRBJ2-7,TRBV24-1,CATSDPTGGHEQYF
-,TRBJ2-7,TRBV19,CASSMLGTGMYEQYF
-,TRBJ1-4,TRBV5-1,CASSLTGNEKLFF
-,TRBJ1-2,TRBV7-2,CASSLNDFQRGYTF
-,TRBJ2-2,TRBV19,CANRDRQGNTGELFF